This is a list of T cell receptor beta chains from one sample in a study of T cell responses to AZD1222 COVID-19 vaccine. Here immunoSEQ multiplex PCR was the method, and the copy in TCRdb shows in-frame clones only, minus some. Of 90,000 to 150,000 clones in the sample, roughly nine tenths were seen once. Material: peripheral blood, obtained on day 0 of AZD1222 vaccination. Receptors were obtained from an adult in good health. Both conserved end residues are part of each CDR3. Fields, in order: J gene, clone size, CDR3 length, D gene, V gene, CDR3 DNA, CDR3 protein. A D gene is named only where the DNA matches it firmly. Some rows have no size entry. The others give once, few or many, or a class for an expanded clone.

>TRBJ1-5|few|14|-|TRBV29-1
TGCAGCGTTGAAGTCTCGGGGAGCAATCAGCCCCAGCATTTT
CSVEVSGSNQPQHF
>TRBJ1-2|-|12|-|TRBV9
TGTGCCAGCAGCGGGAGTTCCGGCGGCTACACCTTC
CASSGSSGGYTF
>TRBJ2-7|-|14|TRBD2|TRBV5-3
TGTGCCAGAAGGGGACTAGCGGGAGTCCACGAGCAGTACTTC
CARRGLAGVHEQYF
>TRBJ2-5|-|17|-|TRBV28
TGTGCCAGCAGTGTCCCACCGGGACGGTTATCCCAAGAGACCCAGTACTTC
CASSVPPGRLSQETQYF
>TRBJ1-4|-|16|-|TRBV3-1/TRBV3-2
TGTGCCAGCAGCCGCCGAGTGGGGGGGGGCAATGAAAAACTGTTTTTT
CASSRRVGGGNEKLFF
>TRBJ2-7|-|12|-|TRBV11-1
TGTGCCAGCAGCTTAGGTTGGAACGAGCAGTACTTC
CASSLGWNEQYF
>TRBJ2-1|-|15|TRBD2|TRBV7-2
TGTGCCAGCAGCTTATCCGGGACTAGCGATTATGAGCAGTTCTTC
CASSLSGTSDYEQFF
>TRBJ2-5|-|10|-|TRBV20-1
TGCAGTGCCGACCTGGCGACCCAGTACTTC
CSADLATQYF
>TRBJ2-7|-|13|-|TRBV28
TGTGCCAGCAGTACTGGAGGGCGGGGCGAGCAGTACTTC
CASSTGGRGEQYF
>TRBJ2-3|once|14|-|TRBV7-8
TGTGCCAGCAGCTTAACGGGCCGGGCAGATACGCAGTATTTT
CASSLTGRADTQYF
>TRBJ2-7|-|16|TRBD1|TRBV7-9
TGTGCCAGCAGCCGACAGGGGGCTTCGAGCTCCTACGAGCAGTACTTC
CASSRQGASSSYEQYF
>TRBJ1-6|-|15|-|TRBV30
TGTGCCTGGACCGCCAGCGTTCCCTATAATTCACCCCTCCACTTT
CAWTASVPYNSPLHF
>TRBJ2-7|-|14|-|TRBV24-1
TGTGCCACCCTCCGTTCGCTCAGCTCCTACGAGCAGTACTTC
CATLRSLSSYEQYF
>TRBJ1-3|-|16|-|TRBV9
TGTGCCAGCAGCGTAGCTGAGAGGCGCTCTGGAAACACCATATATTTT
CASSVAERRSGNTIYF
>TRBJ2-3|-|21|-|TRBV7-8
TGTGCCAGCAGCTTCCCTCCCGGTTTTTTCGGGCCCTCAACAAGCACAGATACGCAGTATTTT
CASSFPPGFFGPSTSTDTQYF
>TRBJ2-2|-|15|-|TRBV6-2/TRBV6-3
TGTGCCAGCAGTTCTCCGGGACGGAACACCGGGGAGCTGTTTTTT
CASSSPGRNTGELFF
>TRBJ2-1|-|11|-|TRBV5-1
TGCGCCAGCAGCCCGGGACGTGAGCAGTTCTTC
CASSPGREQFF
>TRBJ1-2|-|13|-|TRBV28
TGTGCCAGCAGTTTTGGGGGAGGCTATGGCTACACCTTC
CASSFGGGYGYTF
>TRBJ2-5|-|19|TRBD2|TRBV7-3
TGTGCCAGCAGCCCCCGCCGGGAACTAGCGGGAGGGTCCGGGGAGACCCAGTACTTC
CASSPRRELAGGSGETQYF
>TRBJ2-7|-|14|TRBD2|TRBV28
TGTGCCAGCAGTTTGGGGGGGAGTATCTACGAGCAGTACTTC
CASSLGGSIYEQYF
>TRBJ1-1|-|15|TRBD1|TRBV5-1
TGCGCCAGCAGCTCCACAGGGGGCAGGAACACTGAAGCTTTCTTT
CASSSTGGRNTEAFF
>TRBJ1-2|-|14|TRBD1|TRBV2
TGTGCCAGCATGCCCGACAGGGCTAACTATGGCTACACCTTC
CASMPDRANYGYTF
>TRBJ2-7|-|10|-|TRBV21-1
TGTGCCAGCAGCAAGGGGACAGCCATCTTC
CASSKGTAIF
>TRBJ1-5|-|15|-|TRBV10-1
TGCGCCAGCAGTGAGGGGCAGGGAAGCAATCAGCCCCAGCATTTT
CASSEGQGSNQPQHF
>TRBJ2-5|-|14|-|TRBV11-3
TGTGCCAGCAGCCTCCGTTTGTACCAAGAGACCCAGTACTTC
CASSLRLYQETQYF
>TRBJ1-4|-|14|-|TRBV6-5
TGTGCCAGCAGACAGGGTTGGGCTAATGAAAAACTGTTTTTT
CASRQGWANEKLFF
>TRBJ2-7|once|14|TRBD1|TRBV30
TGTGCCTGGAGTACCACAGGGGGCATGTGGGAGCAGTACTTC
CAWSTTGGMWEQYF
>TRBJ1-1|-|13|-|TRBV5-3
TGTGCCAGAAGCTGGACACTTAACACTGAAGCTTTCTTT
CARSWTLNTEAFF
>TRBJ2-1|-|16|-|TRBV5-4
TGTGCCAGCAGCCCCGAGGGGGGATTAAGGTACAATGAGCAGTTCTTC
CASSPEGGLRYNEQFF
>TRBJ1-3|once|19|-|TRBV21-1
TGTGCCAGCAGCAAAGTTGGCGGGACAGGGCCTGACTCTGGAAACACCATATATTTT
CASSKVGGTGPDSGNTIYF
>TRBJ2-7|-|14|TRBD1|TRBV19
TGTGCCAGTAGCCCAGGACAGGGGCCCTACGAGCAGTACTTC
CASSPGQGPYEQYF
>TRBJ1-4|-|14|-|TRBV19
TGTGCCAGTAGTATGGGACTGAAGAGTGAAAAACTGTTTTTT
CASSMGLKSEKLFF
>TRBJ2-1|-|16|TRBD1|TRBV30
TGTGCCTGGAGTCCGGGAGGACAGGGGGCTAGGGATGAGCAGTTCTTC
CAWSPGGQGARDEQFF
>TRBJ1-2|-|13|-|TRBV29-1
TGCAGCGTTGAGGGGACAACTAACTATGGCTACACCTTC
CSVEGTTNYGYTF
>TRBJ2-7|-|12|-|TRBV13
TGTGCCAGCAGCCGTCGCGCGGATGAGCAGTACTTC
CASSRRADEQYF
>TRBJ1-4|once|15|-|TRBV25-1
TGTGCCAGCAGTGAATCGGGGCGGGGAGGGGAAAAACTGTTTTTT
CASSESGRGGEKLFF
>TRBJ1-1|-|15|-|TRBV5-6
TGTGCCAGCAGCTTGGTGCATTACACGAACACTGAAGCTTTCTTT
CASSLVHYTNTEAFF
>TRBJ1-5|-|16|TRBD1|TRBV30
TGTGCCTGGAGTACCCGGGACAGGGGAAAAAATCAGCCCCAGCATTTT
CAWSTRDRGKNQPQHF
>TRBJ2-1|-|13|TRBD2|TRBV5-6
TGTGCCAGCAGCAGGGTAGTAGCGGGAGAGCAGTTCTTC
CASSRVVAGEQFF
>TRBJ2-3|-|18|-|TRBV28
TGTGCCAGCACCCCGGTGAGGGGGAGGGCCCTTGGGGCAGATACGCAGTATTTT
CASTPVRGRALGADTQYF
>TRBJ2-3|-|16|-|TRBV5-1
TGCGCCAGCAGCAGGGGAGGAGGGGCGCCCACAGATACGCAGTATTTT
CASSRGGGAPTDTQYF
>TRBJ2-7|-|16|TRBD2|TRBV4-2
TGTGCCAGCAGCCAAGAGACTAGCGGGAGGGGATACGAGCAGTACTTC
CASSQETSGRGYEQYF
>TRBJ1-1|-|14|TRBD1|TRBV10-1
TGCGCCACCAGTACCGGGACAGCGAACACTGAAGCTTTCTTT
CATSTGTANTEAFF
>TRBJ2-7|-|13|-|TRBV6-5
TGTGCCAGCAGGGAGAATCGGAGGAACGAGCAGTACTTC
CASRENRRNEQYF
>TRBJ2-3|-|15|TRBD2|TRBV18
TGTGCCAGCTCACCCGGGACTACCACCACAGATACGCAGTATTTT
CASSPGTTTTDTQYF